The 26 T cell receptor beta chains listed next were all sequenced from one sample in a study of T cell responses to AZD1222 COVID-19 vaccine. Only in-frame clones appear in the TCRdb table, and some are missing; sequencing was by immunoSEQ multiplex PCR. The sample gives around 140,000 clones, 90% to 95% of which show up once; less than 5% is in the top ten. Sequencing was performed on peripheral blood, taken 28 days after the second AZD1222 dose. The receptor source for this set is an adult who received the AZD1222 COVID-19 vaccine.

The J gene is TRBJ1-2, the V gene TRBV12-3 or TRBV12-4; D is unresolved. V was pared by 7 bases and J by 8 bases, with 14 bases between. The CDR3 contains 12 residues. The CDR3 region is CASTLAVGGYTF. The CDR3 DNA reads TGTGCCAGCACTCTTGCGGTCGGGGGCTACACCTTC.

This clone was seen once. The chain has TRBV6-5 and TRBJ1-6; no firm D call. The CDR3 loop spans 14 amino acids. V gave up 2 bases and J gave up 6 bases, with 8 bases separating them. CDR1 MNHEY and CDR2 SVGAGI come from the germline V gene. This chain's CDR3 is CASSYGLVNSPLHF. CDR3 nucleotide sequence: TGTGCCAGCAGTTACGGTCTCGTTAATTCACCCCTCCACTTT.

V and J are TRBV7-5 and TRBJ1-5. TRBV7-5 is described as a pseudogene. This CDR3 is built from 18 residues. DNA for the CDR3: TGTGCCAGAAGCCTGCCGGGCAGGAGGACCGAATGGAGTCAGCCCCAGCATTTT. Translating it yields CARSLPGRRTEWSQPQHF.

In its sample, this clone was seen once. The chain employs TRBV7-9 and TRBJ2-7; TRBD1 aligns across 10 bases. With 6 bases clipped from V and 1 base from J, the junction kept 9 bases outside the gene matches. Germline lookup yields CDR1 SEHNR and CDR2 FQNEAQ (reference sequence). CDR3 size: 16 residues. Here the CDR3 DNA reads TGTGCCAGCAGTTCCCGTGGGACAGGGGCATCCTACGAGCAGTACTTC. Protein sequence: CASSSRGTGASYEQYF.

This rearrangement joins TRBV7-2 to TRBJ2-5, with D unresolved. CDR1 and CDR2 (germline): SGHTA, FQGNSA. This CDR3 is 13 amino acids long. V was trimmed by 5 bases and J by 4 bases, leaving 11 bases between them. The CDR3 region has the DNA TGTGCCAGCAGCCGCCAATGGGGAGAGACCCAGTACTTC. Amino acid sequence: CASSRQWGETQYF.

The chain uses TRBV6-5 and TRBJ1-1; 7 positions match TRBD1. J was trimmed by 1 base and V by 7 bases; bases with no gene match: 9. Germline-derived CDR1 and CDR2 are MNHEY and SVGAGI. The CDR3 spans 15 residues. The CDR3 DNA follows: TGTGCCAGCAAAAACCCGGGACAGCGGAACACTGAAGCTTTCTTT. Translation gives CASKNPGQRNTEAFF.

The rearrangement links TRBV19 to TRBJ2-5, with 8 bases lining up with TRBD1. This CDR3 spans 14 amino acids. The J segment lost 5 bases and the V segment lost 6 bases, leaving 8 bases of the junction unmatched. Germline CDR1 is LNHDA and CDR2 is SQIVND (reference sequence). CDR3 region: CASRSGTGWETQYF. In DNA, the CDR3 is TGTGCCAGTAGGTCCGGGACAGGATGGGAGACCCAGTACTTC.

The chain carries TRBV24-1 and TRBJ1-2, with a weak D call TRBD1 (5 bases). V was shortened by 9 bases and J by 6 bases, with 25 bases between the two germline ends. The CDR3 contains 16 residues. In germline, CDR1 is KGHDR, CDR2 SFDVKD. Here the CDR3 reads CATGAVFRSPWNGYTF. The CDR3 region has the DNA TGTGCCACCGGGGCGGTTTTTAGGTCCCCGTGGAATGGCTACACCTTC.

This clone has a handful of counts. The J gene is TRBJ1-2, the V gene TRBV15, with D hard to call. Trimming took off 3 bases at V and 3 bases at J, with 17 bases between the two ends. Germline V gene lookup returns CDR1 LNHNV and CDR2 YYDKDF (reference sequence). This CDR3 has 16 amino acids. The CDR3 reads CATSRGGLVAYYGYTF. The CDR3 region has the DNA TGTGCCACCAGCAGGGGAGGGCTGGTCGCGTACTATGGCTACACCTTC.

This clone appeared a few times. V gene TRBV20-1 combines with J gene TRBJ1-1, with D hard to call. The CDR3 sequence is 11 residues long. CDR1 is DFQATT and CDR2 is SNEGSKA in the germline V gene (reference sequence). Trimming shortened V by 6 bases and J by 5 bases, and 10 bases separated the two germline ends. The CDR3 protein is CSAPYGTEAFF. The CDR3 nucleotides are TGCAGTGCCCCGTATGGGACTGAAGCTTTCTTT.

The rearrangement uses TRBV9 and TRBJ1-4, with D perhaps TRBD1 (6 bases). Germline CDR1 and CDR2: SGDLS and YYNGEE. This CDR3 is built from 15 residues. V was trimmed by 0 bases and J by 11 bases, leaving 17 bases between them. This CDR3 reads CASSVGTGHLEKLFF. CDR3 bases: TGTGCCAGCAGCGTAGGTACAGGGCATTTGGAGAAACTGTTTTTT.

The V call is TRBV19, the J call TRBJ1-5; tentatively, D is TRBD1 (6 bases). Trimming cost V 6 bases and J 4 bases, with 10 bases left between them. CDR3 length: 13 amino acids. Germline V gene sequence: CDR1 LNHDA, CDR2 SQIVND (reference sequence). CDR3 nucleotides: TGTGCCAGTAGAGGACAGCTAAATCAGCCCCAGCATTTT. Protein sequence: CASRGQLNQPQHF.

In DNA, the CDR3 is TGTGCCAGCAGCCGGACAGTGACTGGGGCCAACGTCCTGACTTTC. It translates to CASSRTVTGANVLTF. This chain uses TRBV7-9 with TRBJ2-6; weak D call: TRBD1 (6 bases). Trimming stripped 5 bases from V and 2 bases from J, with 10 bases between. The CDR3 sequence is 15 residues long. Germline lookup yields CDR1 SEHNR and CDR2 FQNEAQ (reference sequence). The variable domain in full, completed from reference TRBV7-9 and TRBJ2-6, reads DTGVSQNPRHKITKRGQNVTFRCDPISEHNRLYWYRQTLGQGPEFLTYFQNEAQLEKSRLLSDRFSAERPKGSFSTLEIQRTEQGDSAMYLCASSRTVTGANVLTFGAGSRLTVL.

For the CDR3, the DNA is TGCGCCAGCAGCCGACCTGAGAGCCCATCTAGCACAGATACGCAGTATTTT. Translation gives CASSRPESPSSTDTQYF. The chain combines TRBV5-1 with TRBJ2-3; no definite D call. The CDR3 extends over 17 amino acids. Trimming left V 4 bases short and J 0 bases short, with 18 bases between. Germline V gene sequence: CDR1 SGHRS, CDR2 YFSETQ.

The rearrangement uses TRBV15 and TRBJ2-5; D is possibly TRBD1 or TRBD2 (5 bases each). The CDR3 is 13 amino acids. CDR1 and CDR2 (germline): LNHNV, YYDKDF (reference sequence). V lost 5 bases, J lost 1 base, and 8 bases lay in between. CDR3 DNA sequence: TGTGCCACCAGCCTGAGGGGCCAAGAGACCCAGTACTTC. It yields the protein CATSLRGQETQYF. Together with reference TRBV15 and TRBJ2-5, the CDR3 gives the full variable domain: DAMVIQNPRYQVTQFGKPVTLSCSQTLNHNVMYWYQQKSSQAPKLLFHYYDKDFNNEADTPDNFQSRRPNTSFCFLDIRSPGLGDTAMYLCATSLRGQETQYFGPGTRLLVL.

This clone was observed a single time. The rearrangement joins TRBV18 to TRBJ1-6; D not certain. The CDR3 totals 14 residues. V dropped 1 base and J dropped 4 bases, with 5 bases sitting between them. Germline CDR1 is KGHSH and CDR2 is LQKENI. CDR3 protein: CASSPLGYNSPLHF. The CDR3 DNA follows: TGTGCCAGCTCACCACTGGGGTATAATTCACCCCTCCACTTT.

This clone was counted a single time. The V gene is TRBV5-8, the J gene TRBJ1-5, with a tentative D call TRBD1 (5 bases). V lost 2 bases and J lost 5, with 11 bases in between. The CDR3 covers 14 residues. The germline V gene encodes CDR1 SGHTS and CDR2 YDEGEE. CDR3 DNA: TGTGCCAGCAGCTTTCGGGGGACCCATCAGCCCCAGCATTTT. This encodes CASSFRGTHQPQHF. Supplemented by reference TRBV5-8 and TRBJ1-5, the full variable domain reads EAGVTQSPTHLIKTRGQQATLRCSPISGHTSVYWYQQALGLGLQFLLWYDEGEERNRGNFPPRFSGRQFPNYSSELNVNALELEDSALYLCASSFRGTHQPQHFGDGTRLSIL.

This chain uses TRBV3-1 (or the pseudogene TRBV3-2) with TRBJ2-3; tentatively, D is TRBD1 (6 bases). Per the germline V gene, CDR1 is LGHDT and CDR2 is YNNKEL (reference sequence). Trimming removed 5 bases at V and 6 bases at J, with 21 bases between. This CDR3 region has 16 residues. CDR3 loop: CASSDRTGTMRDTQYF. The DNA for the CDR3 is TGTGCCAGCAGCGACCGAACCGGGACAATGAGGGATACGCAGTATTTT.

The rearrangement joins TRBV7-2 to TRBJ1-4; D perhaps matches TRBD1 (5 bases). The CDR3 covers 15 residues. Germline V gene sequence: CDR1 SGHTA, CDR2 FQGNSA. Trimming removed 2 bases from V and 3 bases from J, with 10 bases in between. CDR3 DNA: TGTGCCAGCAGCTTAAGGCGGGGGGCTAATGAAAAACTGTTTTTT. This gives the protein CASSLRRGANEKLFF.

The V call is TRBV6-6, the J call TRBJ1-1; 9 nucleotides line up with TRBD1. The trim removed 6 bases at V and 4 bases at J, leaving 9 bases unmatched. From germline, CDR1 is MNHNY and CDR2 SVGAGI (reference sequence). The CDR3 contains 15 residues. The CDR3 DNA follows: TGTGCCAGCAGGACCACCGGACAGGGGTTCACTGAAGCTTTCTTT. Protein: CASRTTGQGFTEAFF.

Comments on this clone: The junction and the germline gene differ at one end; a read error may be behind it. This chain uses TRBV4-2 with TRBJ2-1, with TRBD2 identical over 14 bases. Germline CDR1 LGHNA, CDR2 YNFKEQ. The CDR3 is made up of 13 amino acids. CDR3 amino acids: CASSQGTSGGMIF. In DNA form, the CDR3 reads TGTGCCAGCAGCCAAGGGACTAGCGGGGGGATGATCTTC.

The genes are TRBV27 and TRBJ2-2; no clear D. Trimming removed 3 bases at V and 7 bases at J, with 12 bases between. The CDR3 totals 14 residues. Germline values: CDR1 MNHEY, CDR2 SMNVEV (reference sequence). CDR3 protein: CASSFGRMGGELFF. CDR3 nucleotide sequence: TGTGCCAGCAGTTTTGGTAGGATGGGCGGGGAGCTGTTTTTT.

This clone was picked up a small number of times. The chain links TRBV13 to TRBJ1-2; D gene ambiguous. Trimming took 7 bases from V and 2 from J, leaving 11 bases between them. Germline assignment: CDR1 PRHDT and CDR2 FYEKMQ (reference sequence). The CDR3 runs 13 residues. CDR3 region: CASTLRGNYGYTF. Written as DNA, the CDR3 is TGTGCCAGCACCTTGCGAGGGAACTATGGCTACACCTTC.

The chain employs TRBV29-1 and TRBJ2-7; D remains unclear. Trimming took 0 bases from V and 0 from J, leaving 9 bases between them. Germline-derived CDR1 and CDR2 are SQVTM and ANQGSEA. CDR3 length: 14 amino acids. In DNA form, the CDR3 reads TGCAGCGTTGAAGAGAACAACGACTCCTACGAGCAGTACTTC. It encodes CSVEENNDSYEQYF.

J is TRBJ1-4 and V is TRBV3-1 (or the pseudogene TRBV3-2); TRBD1 might be the D (5 bases). V was trimmed by 3 bases and J by 1 base, leaving 6 bases between them. The CDR3 extends over 14 amino acids. From germline, CDR1 is LGHDT and CDR2 YNNKEL (reference sequence). In DNA form, the CDR3 reads TGTGCCAGCAGCCACGGGGGAACTAATGAAAAACTGTTTTTT. It codes for CASSHGGTNEKLFF.

Turning to this clone: Germline is not matched at one junction end, which may reflect a read error. The rearrangement links TRBV5-6 to TRBJ1-3, with D unclear. The CDR3 spans 11 residues. Germline CDR1 SGHDT, CDR2 YYEEEE. CDR3 bases: TGTGCCAGCAGCTTGTTTGAGTCCTGGGATTTT. It yields the protein CASSLFESWDF.